This TCR beta chain derives from a study of T-cell memory formation after mild COVID-19. TCRdb re-called the 5' RACE reads through MiXCR, storing one row per CDR3 protein. The sample yields about 190,000 distinct CDR3 sequences, approximately 16% seen once. CDR1 SEHNR and CDR2 FQNEAQ come from the germline V gene (reference sequence). V dropped 2 bases and J dropped 0 bases, with 20 bases sitting between them. CDR3 length: 18 residues. The chain carries TRBV7-9 and TRBJ2-7; perhaps TRBD1 as D (6 bases). The sequencing input was PBMCs or a T cell subset sorted from them (not recorded which). This clonotype was obtained from an adult woman who had mild COVID-19 (a few samples of this study predate the infection). Cell type and time point are not known. The DNA for the CDR3 is TGTGCCAGCAGCTTAAGATGGGGACAAAACCAGGGCTCCTACGAGCAGTACTTC. It encodes CASSLRWGQNQGSYEQYF.